What follows are 6 T cell receptor beta chains derived from one specimen sequenced in a study of regulatory T cells in long-lasting Graves disease. Investigators prepared the TCR beta libraries by applying iRepertoire HTBI primers and Arm-PCR of CDR3 regions. Each CDR3 protein is one row after TCRdb ran MiXCR on the multiplex PCR reads. The repertoire holds approximately 350,000 distinct CDR3 sequences, with roughly 25% as singletons. Described time point: persistent/refractory GD, antithyroid drugs over 5 years with positive TRAb. PBMC RNA served as the TCR library source. The sample consisted of peripheral blood mononuclear cells (PBMCs), taken when the disease was refractory, from a patient treated with antithyroid drugs. The receptor set was obtained from a woman in her forties with Graves disease.

Details on this clonotype: A much bigger clone sits one base away, suggesting this may be a read error. The rearrangement links TRBV6-1 to TRBJ2-7; 11 nucleotides align to TRBD2. Trimming at V came to 7 bases and at J to 7 bases, leaving 12 bases not matched to a gene. This CDR3 comprises 15 residues. CDR1 is MNHNS and CDR2 is SASEGT in the germline V gene. DNA for the CDR3: TGTGCCAGCACCAACACGCTAGCGGGAGGAAAAGAGCAGTACTTC. Amino acid sequence: CASTNTLAGGKEQYF.

In the case of this clonotype: Possible read error: a much larger clone is one base away. The rearrangement uses TRBV7-6 and TRBJ2-6; D is perhaps TRBD1 or TRBD2 (6 bases each). This CDR3 has 16 amino acids. Per germline, CDR1 SGHVS and CDR2 FNYEAQ. The CDR3 DNA reads TGTGCCAGCAGCCCGGGGGCATTCTCTAGGGCCAACGTCCTGACTTTC. Protein product: CASSPGAFSRANVLTF.

This clonotype has more than one count but fewer than ten. This chain connects TRBV9 to TRBJ1-3; D gene ambiguous. The ends were cut back, 3 bases at V and 1 base at J, with 11 bases in the middle. From germline, CDR1 is SGDLS and CDR2 YYNGEE. The CDR3 has 15 residues. CDR3: CASSAELASGNTIYF. In DNA form, the CDR3 reads TGTGCCAGCAGCGCGGAATTGGCGTCTGGAAACACCATATATTTT.

This chain uses TRBV5-1 with TRBJ1-1; D is undetermined. Per the germline V gene, CDR1 is SGHRS and CDR2 is YFSETQ. The V and J ends lost 4 bases and 2 bases respectively, with 12 bases between them. There are 14 residues in the CDR3. The CDR3 loop is CASSVDGFNTEAFF. The CDR3 bases are TGCGCCAGCAGCGTGGACGGCTTCAACACTGAAGCTTTCTTT. Complete variable domain (other parts from reference TRBV5-1 and TRBJ1-1): KAGVTQTPRYLIKTRGQQVTLSCSPISGHRSVSWYQQTPGQGLQFLFEYFSETQRNKGNFPGRFSGRQFSNSRSEMNVSTLELGDSALYLCASSVDGFNTEAFFGQGTRLTVV.

The sample holds many counts of this clonotype. This chain links TRBV29-1 with TRBJ2-7; 7 bases agree with TRBD2. The CDR3 is 13 amino acids. Looked up from germline, CDR1 is SQVTM and CDR2 is ANQGSEA. After removal of 6 bases from V and 0 bases from J, the junction contained 5 bases not matched to a gene. The CDR3: CSVKSGASYEQYF. CDR3 nucleotides: TGCAGCGTAAAGAGCGGGGCCTCCTACGAGCAGTACTTC.

There are a few counts of this clonotype. V gene TRBV6-2 or TRBV6-3 combines with J gene TRBJ1-1, with D tentatively TRBD1 (6 bases). Deletions cut 4 bases from V and 2 bases from J, with 11 bases between. CDR3 length: 14 amino acids. CDR1 MNHEY and CDR2 SVGEGT come from the germline V gene. CDR3: CASSWDTPNTEAFF. The CDR3 nucleotides are TGTGCCAGCAGTTGGGACACACCTAACACTGAAGCTTTCTTT.